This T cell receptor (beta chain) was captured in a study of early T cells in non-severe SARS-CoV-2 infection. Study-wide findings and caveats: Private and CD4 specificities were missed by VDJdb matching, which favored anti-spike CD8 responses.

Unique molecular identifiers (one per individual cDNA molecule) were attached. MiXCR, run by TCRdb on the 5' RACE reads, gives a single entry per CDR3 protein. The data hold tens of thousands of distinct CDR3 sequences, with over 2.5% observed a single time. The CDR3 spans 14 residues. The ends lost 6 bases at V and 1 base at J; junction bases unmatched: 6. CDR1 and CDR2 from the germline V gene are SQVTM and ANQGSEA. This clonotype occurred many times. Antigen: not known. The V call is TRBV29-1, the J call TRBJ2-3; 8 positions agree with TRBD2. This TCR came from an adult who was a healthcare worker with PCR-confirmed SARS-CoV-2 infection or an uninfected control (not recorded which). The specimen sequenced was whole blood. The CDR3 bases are TGCAGCGTCCCGGGGGGGGGAGGCACAGATACGCAGTATTTT. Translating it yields CSVPGGGGTDTQYF.